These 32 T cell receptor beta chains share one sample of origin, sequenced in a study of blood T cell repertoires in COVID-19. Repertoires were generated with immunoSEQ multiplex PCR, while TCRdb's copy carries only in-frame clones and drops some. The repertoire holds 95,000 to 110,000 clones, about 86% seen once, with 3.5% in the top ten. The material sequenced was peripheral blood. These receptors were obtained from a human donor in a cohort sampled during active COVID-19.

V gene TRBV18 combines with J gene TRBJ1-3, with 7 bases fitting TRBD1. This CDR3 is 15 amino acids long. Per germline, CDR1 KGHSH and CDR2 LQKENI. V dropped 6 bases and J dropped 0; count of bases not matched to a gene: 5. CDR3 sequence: CASSLQGLSGNTIYF. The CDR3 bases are TGTGCCAGCTCGCTACAGGGGCTCTCTGGAAACACCATATATTTT. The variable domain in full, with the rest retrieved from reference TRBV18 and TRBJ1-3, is NAGVMQNPRHLVRRRGQEARLRCSPMKGHSHVYWYRQLPEEGLKFMVYLQKENIIDESGMPKERFSAEFPKEGPSILRIQQVVRGDSAAYFCASSLQGLSGNTIYFGEGSWLTVV.

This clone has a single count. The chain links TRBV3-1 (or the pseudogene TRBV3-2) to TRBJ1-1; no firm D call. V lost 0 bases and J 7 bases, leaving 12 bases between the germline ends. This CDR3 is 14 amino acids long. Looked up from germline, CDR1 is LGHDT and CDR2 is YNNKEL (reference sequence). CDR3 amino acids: CASSQDSIGDEAFF. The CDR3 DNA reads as TGTGCCAGCAGCCAAGATTCGATAGGAGATGAAGCTTTCTTT.

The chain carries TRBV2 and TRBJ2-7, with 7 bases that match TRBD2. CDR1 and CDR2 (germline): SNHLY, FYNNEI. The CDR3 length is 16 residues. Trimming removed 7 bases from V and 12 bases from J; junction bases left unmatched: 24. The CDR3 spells CASILRGVAGGRRPYF. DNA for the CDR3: TGTGCCAGCATCCTTCGCGGGGTAGCGGGTGGCAGGAGACCGTACTTC.

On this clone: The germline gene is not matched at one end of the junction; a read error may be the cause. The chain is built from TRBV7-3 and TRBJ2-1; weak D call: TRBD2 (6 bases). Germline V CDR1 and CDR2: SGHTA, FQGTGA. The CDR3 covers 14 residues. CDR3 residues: CASSLAGDSGPAVF. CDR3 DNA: TGTGCCAGCAGCTTAGCCGGGGACTCCGGGCCCGCGGTCTTC.

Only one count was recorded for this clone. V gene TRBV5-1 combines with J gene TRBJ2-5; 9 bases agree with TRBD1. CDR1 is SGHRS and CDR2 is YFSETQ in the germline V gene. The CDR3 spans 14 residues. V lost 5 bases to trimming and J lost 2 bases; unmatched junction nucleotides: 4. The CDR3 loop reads CASSFDRGQETQYF. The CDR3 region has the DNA TGCGCCAGCAGTTTTGACAGGGGGCAAGAGACCCAGTACTTC. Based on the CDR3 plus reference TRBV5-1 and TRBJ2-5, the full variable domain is KAGVTQTPRYLIKTRGQQVTLSCSPISGHRSVSWYQQTPGQGLQFLFEYFSETQRNKGNFPGRFSGRQFSNSRSEMNVSTLELGDSALYLCASSFDRGQETQYFGPGTRLLVL.

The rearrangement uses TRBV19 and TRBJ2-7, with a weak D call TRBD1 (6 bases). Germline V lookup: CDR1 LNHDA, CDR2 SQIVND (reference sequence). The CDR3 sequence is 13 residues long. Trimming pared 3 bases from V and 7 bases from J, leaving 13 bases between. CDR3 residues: CASSMGAGPEQYF. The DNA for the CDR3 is TGTGCCAGTAGTATGGGGGCTGGTCCGGAGCAGTACTTC.

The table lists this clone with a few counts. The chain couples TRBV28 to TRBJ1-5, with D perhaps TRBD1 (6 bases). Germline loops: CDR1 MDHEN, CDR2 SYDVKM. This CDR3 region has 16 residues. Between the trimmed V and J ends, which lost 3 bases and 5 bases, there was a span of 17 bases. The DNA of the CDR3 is TGTGCCAGCAGTTTTTCCCTCCGGGACACCGATCAGCCCCAGCATTTT. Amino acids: CASSFSLRDTDQPQHF.

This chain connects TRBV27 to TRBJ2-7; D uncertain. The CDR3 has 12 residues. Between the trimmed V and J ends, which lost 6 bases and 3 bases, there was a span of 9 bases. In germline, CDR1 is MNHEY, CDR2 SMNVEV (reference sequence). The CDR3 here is CASSTADYEQYF. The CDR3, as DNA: TGTGCCAGCAGCACCGCAGACTACGAGCAGTACTTC.

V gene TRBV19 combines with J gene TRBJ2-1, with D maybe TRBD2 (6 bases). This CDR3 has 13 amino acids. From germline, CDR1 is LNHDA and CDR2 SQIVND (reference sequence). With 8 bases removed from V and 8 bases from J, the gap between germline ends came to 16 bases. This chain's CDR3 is CASSTRSPHEQFF. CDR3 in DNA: TGTGCCAGTTCGACTAGATCCCCCCATGAGCAGTTCTTC.

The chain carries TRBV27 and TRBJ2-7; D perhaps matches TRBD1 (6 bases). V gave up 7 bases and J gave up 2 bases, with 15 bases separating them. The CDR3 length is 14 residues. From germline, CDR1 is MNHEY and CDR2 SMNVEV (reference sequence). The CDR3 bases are TGTGCCAGCACTCCGACGGACAGTCCCTACGAGCAGTACTTC. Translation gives CASTPTDSPYEQYF.

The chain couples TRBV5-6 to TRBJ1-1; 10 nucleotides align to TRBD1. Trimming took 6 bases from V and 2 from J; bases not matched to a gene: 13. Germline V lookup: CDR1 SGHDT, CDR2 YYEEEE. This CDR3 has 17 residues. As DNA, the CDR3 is TGTGCCAGCATCCAACTTCGGGGACAGGGGTTAAACACTGAAGCTTTCTTT. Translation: CASIQLRGQGLNTEAFF.

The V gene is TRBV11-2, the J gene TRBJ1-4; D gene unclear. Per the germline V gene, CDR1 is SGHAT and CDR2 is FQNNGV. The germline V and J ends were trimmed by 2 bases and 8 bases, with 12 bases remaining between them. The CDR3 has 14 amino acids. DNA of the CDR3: TGTGCCAGCAGCTTAAATCCTACAGCAGAAAAACTGTTTTTT. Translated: CASSLNPTAEKLFF.

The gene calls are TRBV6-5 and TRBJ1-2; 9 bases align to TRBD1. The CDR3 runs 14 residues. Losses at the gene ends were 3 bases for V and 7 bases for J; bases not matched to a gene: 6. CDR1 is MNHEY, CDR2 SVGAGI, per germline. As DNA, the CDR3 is TGTGCCAGCAGTTATCTCGGACAGGGGTTTGGCTACACCTTC. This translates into CASSYLGQGFGYTF.

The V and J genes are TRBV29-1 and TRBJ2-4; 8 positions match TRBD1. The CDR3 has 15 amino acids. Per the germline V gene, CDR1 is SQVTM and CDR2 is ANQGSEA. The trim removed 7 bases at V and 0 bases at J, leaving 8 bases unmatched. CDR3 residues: CSASDRVEAKNIQYF. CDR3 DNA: TGCAGCGCCTCGGACAGGGTCGAAGCCAAAAACATTCAGTACTTC. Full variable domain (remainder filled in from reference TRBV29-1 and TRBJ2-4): SAVISQKPSRDICQRGTSLTIQCQVDSQVTMMFWYRQQPGQSLTLIATANQGSEATYESGFVIDKFPISRPNLTFSTLTVSNMSPEDSSIYLCSASDRVEAKNIQYFGAGTRLSVL.

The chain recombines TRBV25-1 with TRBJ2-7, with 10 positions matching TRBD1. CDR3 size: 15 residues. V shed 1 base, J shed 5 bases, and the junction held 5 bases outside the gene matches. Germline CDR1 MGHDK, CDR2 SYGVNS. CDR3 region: CASSEWETGGHEQYF. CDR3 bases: TGTGCCAGCAGTGAATGGGAGACAGGGGGCCACGAGCAGTACTTC.

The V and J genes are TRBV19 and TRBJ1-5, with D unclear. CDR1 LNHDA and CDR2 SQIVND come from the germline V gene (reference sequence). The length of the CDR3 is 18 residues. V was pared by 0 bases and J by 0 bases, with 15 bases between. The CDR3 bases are TGTGCCAGTAGTATAGATCAAGAGGGCTCGGTTAGCAATCAGCCCCAGCATTTT. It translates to CASSIDQEGSVSNQPQHF.

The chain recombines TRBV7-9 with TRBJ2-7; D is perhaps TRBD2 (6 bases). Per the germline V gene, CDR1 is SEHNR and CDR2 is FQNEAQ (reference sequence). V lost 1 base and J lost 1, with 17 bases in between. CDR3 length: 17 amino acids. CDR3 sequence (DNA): TGTGCCAGCAGCTTAGGAGGCGGGTTGGGGGGATCCTACGAGCAGTACTTC. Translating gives CASSLGGGLGGSYEQYF.

CDR3 sequence (DNA): TGTGCCAGCAGCGTAGAATTAAACACTGAAGCTTTCTTT. Residues: CASSVELNTEAFF. The chain recombines TRBV9 with TRBJ1-1; D ambiguous. CDR1 SGDLS and CDR2 YYNGEE come from the germline V gene. V shed 0 bases and J shed 2 bases, with 5 bases lying between them. This CDR3 is 13 amino acids long.

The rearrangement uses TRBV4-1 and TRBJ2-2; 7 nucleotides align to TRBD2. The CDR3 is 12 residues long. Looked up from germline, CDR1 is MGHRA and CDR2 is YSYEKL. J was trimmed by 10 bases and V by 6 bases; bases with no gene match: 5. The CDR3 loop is CASRGGDAELFF. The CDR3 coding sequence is TGCGCCAGCAGGGGGGGGGACGCGGAGCTGTTTTTT.

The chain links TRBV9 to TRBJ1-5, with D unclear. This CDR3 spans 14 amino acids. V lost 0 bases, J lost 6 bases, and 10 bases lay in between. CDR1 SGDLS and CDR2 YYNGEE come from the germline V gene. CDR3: CASSVGITGQPQHF. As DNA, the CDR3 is TGTGCCAGCAGCGTAGGGATAACGGGTCAGCCCCAGCATTTT.

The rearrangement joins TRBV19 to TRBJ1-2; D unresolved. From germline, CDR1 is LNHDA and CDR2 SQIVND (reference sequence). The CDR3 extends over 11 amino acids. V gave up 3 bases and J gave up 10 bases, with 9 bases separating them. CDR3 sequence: CASSISGAYTF. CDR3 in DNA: TGTGCCAGTAGTATTTCGGGAGCCTACACCTTC.

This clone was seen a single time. The chain's CDR3 is CASSLQGADGYTF. CDR3 DNA sequence: TGTGCCAGCAGCCTACAGGGGGCGGATGGCTACACCTTC. The gene calls are TRBV7-9 and TRBJ1-2, with 9 bases fitting TRBD1. Trimming took 5 bases from V and 6 from J; bases not matched to a gene: 4. The germline gives CDR1 SEHNR, CDR2 FQNEAQ (reference sequence). This CDR3 is 13 amino acids long.

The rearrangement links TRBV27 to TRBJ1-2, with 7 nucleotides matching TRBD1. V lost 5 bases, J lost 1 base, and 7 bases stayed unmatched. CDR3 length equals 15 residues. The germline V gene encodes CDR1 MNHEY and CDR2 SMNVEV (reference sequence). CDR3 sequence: CASSLQHRGNYGYTF. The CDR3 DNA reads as TGTGCCAGCAGTCTCCAGCACAGGGGTAACTATGGCTACACCTTC.

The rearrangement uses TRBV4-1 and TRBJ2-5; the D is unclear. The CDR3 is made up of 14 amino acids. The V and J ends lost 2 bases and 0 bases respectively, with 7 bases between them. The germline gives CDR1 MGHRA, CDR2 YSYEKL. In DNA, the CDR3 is TGCGCCAGCAGCCAACTTGTCTACCAAGAGACCCAGTACTTC. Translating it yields CASSQLVYQETQYF.

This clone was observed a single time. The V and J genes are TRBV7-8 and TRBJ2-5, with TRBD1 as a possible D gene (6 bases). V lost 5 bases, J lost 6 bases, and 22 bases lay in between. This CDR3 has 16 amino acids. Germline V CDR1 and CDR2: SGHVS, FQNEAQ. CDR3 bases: TGTGCCAGCAGCCTGGACCGGGACATATCGGGTCAGACCCAGTACTTC. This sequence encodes CASSLDRDISGQTQYF.

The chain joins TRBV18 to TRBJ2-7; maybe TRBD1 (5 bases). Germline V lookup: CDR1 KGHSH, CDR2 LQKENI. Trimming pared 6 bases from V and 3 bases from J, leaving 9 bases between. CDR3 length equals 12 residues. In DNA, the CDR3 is TGTGCCAGCTCCCCGACAGTCTACGAGCAGTACTTC. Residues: CASSPTVYEQYF.

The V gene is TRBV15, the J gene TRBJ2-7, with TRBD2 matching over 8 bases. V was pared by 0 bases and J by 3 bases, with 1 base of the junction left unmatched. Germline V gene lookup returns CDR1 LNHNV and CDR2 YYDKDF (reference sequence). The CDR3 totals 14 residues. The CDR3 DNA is TGTGCCACCAGCAGAGATAGCGGGGTCTACGAGCAGTACTTC. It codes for CATSRDSGVYEQYF.

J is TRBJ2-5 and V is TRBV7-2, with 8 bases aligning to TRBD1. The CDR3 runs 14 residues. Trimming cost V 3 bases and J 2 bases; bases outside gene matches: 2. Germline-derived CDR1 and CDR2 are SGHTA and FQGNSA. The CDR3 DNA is TGTGCCAGCAGCTTTAGGACAGGGCAAGAGACCCAGTACTTC. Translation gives CASSFRTGQETQYF.

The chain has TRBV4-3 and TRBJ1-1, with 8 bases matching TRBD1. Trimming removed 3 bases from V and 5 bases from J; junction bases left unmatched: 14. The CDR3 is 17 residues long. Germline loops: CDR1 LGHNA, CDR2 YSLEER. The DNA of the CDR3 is TGCGCCAGCAGCCATCCCACCAATCAGGGGGCGCGGACTGAAGCTTTCTTT. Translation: CASSHPTNQGARTEAFF.

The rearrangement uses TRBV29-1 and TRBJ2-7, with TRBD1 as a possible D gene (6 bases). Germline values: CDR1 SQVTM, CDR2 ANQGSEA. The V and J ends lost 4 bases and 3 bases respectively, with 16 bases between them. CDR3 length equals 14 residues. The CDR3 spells CSVVPSGVFYEQYF. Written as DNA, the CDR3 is TGCAGCGTTGTCCCCTCAGGGGTTTTCTACGAGCAGTACTTC.

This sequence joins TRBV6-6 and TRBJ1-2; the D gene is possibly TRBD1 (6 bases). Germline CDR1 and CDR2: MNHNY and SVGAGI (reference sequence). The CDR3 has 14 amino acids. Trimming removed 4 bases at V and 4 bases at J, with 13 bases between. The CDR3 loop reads CASSLQGGAYGYTF. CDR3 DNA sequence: TGTGCCAGCAGTTTACAAGGGGGGGCCTATGGCTACACCTTC.

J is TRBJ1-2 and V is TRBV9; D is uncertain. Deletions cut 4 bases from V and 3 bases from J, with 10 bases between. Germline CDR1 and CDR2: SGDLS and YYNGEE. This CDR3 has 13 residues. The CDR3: CASSKPPDYGYTF. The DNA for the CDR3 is TGTGCCAGCAGCAAGCCCCCGGACTATGGCTACACCTTC.